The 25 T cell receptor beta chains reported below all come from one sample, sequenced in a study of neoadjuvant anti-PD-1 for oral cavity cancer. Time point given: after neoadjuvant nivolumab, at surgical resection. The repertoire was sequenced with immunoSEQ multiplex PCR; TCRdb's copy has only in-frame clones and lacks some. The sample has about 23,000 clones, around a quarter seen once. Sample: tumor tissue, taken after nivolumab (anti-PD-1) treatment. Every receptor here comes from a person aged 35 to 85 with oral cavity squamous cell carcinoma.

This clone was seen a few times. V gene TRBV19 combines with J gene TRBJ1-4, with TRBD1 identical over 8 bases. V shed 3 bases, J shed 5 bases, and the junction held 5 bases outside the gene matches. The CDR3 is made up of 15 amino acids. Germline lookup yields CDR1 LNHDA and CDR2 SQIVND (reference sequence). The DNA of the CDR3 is TGTGCCAGTAGTATGCAGGGGGCGAGGAATGAAAAACTGTTTTTT. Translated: CASSMQGARNEKLFF.

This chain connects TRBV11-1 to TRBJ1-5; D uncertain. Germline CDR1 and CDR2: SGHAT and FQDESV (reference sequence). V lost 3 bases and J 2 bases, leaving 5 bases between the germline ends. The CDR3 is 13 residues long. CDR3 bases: TGTGCCAGCAGCTTCGACGGCAATCAGCCCCAGCATTTT. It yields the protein CASSFDGNQPQHF. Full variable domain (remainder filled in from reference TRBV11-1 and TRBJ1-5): EAEVAQSPRYKITEKSQAVAFWCDPISGHATLYWYRQILGQGPELLVQFQDESVVDDSQLPKDRFSAERLKGVDSTLKIQPAELGDSAMYLCASSFDGNQPQHFGDGTRLSIL.

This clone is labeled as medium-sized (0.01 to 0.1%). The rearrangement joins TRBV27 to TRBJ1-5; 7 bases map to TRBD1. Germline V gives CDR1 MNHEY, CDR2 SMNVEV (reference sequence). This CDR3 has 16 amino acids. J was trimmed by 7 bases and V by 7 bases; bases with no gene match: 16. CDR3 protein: CASIPTGAALAQPQHF. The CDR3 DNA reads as TGTGCCAGCATCCCAACAGGGGCTGCGTTGGCACAGCCCCAGCATTTT.

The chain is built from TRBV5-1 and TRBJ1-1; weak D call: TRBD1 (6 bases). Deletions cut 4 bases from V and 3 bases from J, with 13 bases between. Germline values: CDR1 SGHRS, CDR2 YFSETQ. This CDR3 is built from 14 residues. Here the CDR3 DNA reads TGCGCCAGCAGCCTACAGGGTTTGGACACTGAAGCTTTCTTT. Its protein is CASSLQGLDTEAFF.

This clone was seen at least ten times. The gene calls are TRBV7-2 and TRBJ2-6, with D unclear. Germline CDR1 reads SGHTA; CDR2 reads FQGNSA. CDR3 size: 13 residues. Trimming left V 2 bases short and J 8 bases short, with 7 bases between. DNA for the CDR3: TGTGCCAGCAGCTTATCCGGGTCCAACGTCCTGACTTTC. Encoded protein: CASSLSGSNVLTF. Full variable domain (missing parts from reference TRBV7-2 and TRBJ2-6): GAGVSQSPSNKVTEKGKDVELRCDPISGHTALYWYRQSLGQGLEFLIYFQGNSAPDKSGLPSDRFSAERTGGSVSTLTIQRTQQEDSAVYLCASSLSGSNVLTFGAGSRLTVL.

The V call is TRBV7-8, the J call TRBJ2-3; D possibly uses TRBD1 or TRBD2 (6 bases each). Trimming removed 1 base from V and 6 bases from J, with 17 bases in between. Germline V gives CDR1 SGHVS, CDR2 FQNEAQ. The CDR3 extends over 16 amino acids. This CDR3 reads CASSLGARGRGDTQYF. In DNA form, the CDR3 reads TGTGCCAGCAGCTTAGGTGCTCGGGGGCGGGGCGATACGCAGTATTTT.

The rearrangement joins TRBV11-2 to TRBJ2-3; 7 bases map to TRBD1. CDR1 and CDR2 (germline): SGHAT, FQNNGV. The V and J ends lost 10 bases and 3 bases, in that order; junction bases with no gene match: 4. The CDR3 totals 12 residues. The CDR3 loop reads CAILTGTDTQYF. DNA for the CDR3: TGTGCCATCCTGACAGGGACAGATACGCAGTATTTT.

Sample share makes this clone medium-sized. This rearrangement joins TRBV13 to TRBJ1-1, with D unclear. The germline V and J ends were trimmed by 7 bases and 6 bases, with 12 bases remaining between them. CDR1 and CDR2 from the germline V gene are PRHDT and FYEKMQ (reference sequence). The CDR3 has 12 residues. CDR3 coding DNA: TGTGCCAGCACGATGCAGCACGCTGAAGCTTTCTTT. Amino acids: CASTMQHAEAFF.

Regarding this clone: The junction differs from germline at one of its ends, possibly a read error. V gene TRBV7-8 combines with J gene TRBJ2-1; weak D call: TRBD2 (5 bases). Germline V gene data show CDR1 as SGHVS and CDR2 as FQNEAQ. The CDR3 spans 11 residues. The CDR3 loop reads CASSLNWEPLF. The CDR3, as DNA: TGTGCCAGCAGCTTAAATTGGGAGCCACTCTTC. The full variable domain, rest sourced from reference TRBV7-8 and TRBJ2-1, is GAGVSQSPRYKVAKRGQDVALRCDPISGHVSLFWYQQALGQGPEFLTYFQNEAQLDKSGLPSDRFFAERPEGSVSTLKIQRTQQEDSAVYLCASSLNWEPLFGPGTRLTVL.

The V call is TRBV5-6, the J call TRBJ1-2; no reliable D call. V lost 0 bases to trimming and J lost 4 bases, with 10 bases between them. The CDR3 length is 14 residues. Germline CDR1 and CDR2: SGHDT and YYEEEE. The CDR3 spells CASSLGQTFYGYTF. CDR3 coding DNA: TGTGCCAGCAGCTTGGGGCAGACCTTCTATGGCTACACCTTC. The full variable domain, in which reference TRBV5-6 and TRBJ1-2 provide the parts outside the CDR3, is DAGVTQSPTHLIKTRGQQVTLRCSPKSGHDTVSWYQQALGQGPQFIFQYYEEEERQRGNFPDRFSGHQFPNYSSELNVNALLLGDSALYLCASSLGQTFYGYTFGSGTRLTVV.

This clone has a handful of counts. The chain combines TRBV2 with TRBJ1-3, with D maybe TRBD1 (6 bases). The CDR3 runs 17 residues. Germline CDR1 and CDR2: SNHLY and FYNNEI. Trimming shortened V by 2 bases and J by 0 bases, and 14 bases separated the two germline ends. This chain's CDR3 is CASSETGQPLSGNTIYF. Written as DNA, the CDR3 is TGTGCCAGCAGTGAAACCGGACAGCCCCTCTCTGGAAACACCATATATTTT.

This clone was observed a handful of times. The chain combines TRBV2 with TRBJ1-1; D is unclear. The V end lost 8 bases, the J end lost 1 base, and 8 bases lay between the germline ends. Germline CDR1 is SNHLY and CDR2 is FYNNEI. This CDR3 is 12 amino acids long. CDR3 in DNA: TGTGCCAGCGAGGGAGCGAACACTGAAGCTTTCTTT. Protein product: CASEGANTEAFF.

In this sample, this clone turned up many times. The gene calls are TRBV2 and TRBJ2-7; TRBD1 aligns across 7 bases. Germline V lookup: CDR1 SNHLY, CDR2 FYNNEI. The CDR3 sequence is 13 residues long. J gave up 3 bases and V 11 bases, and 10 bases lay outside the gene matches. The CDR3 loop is CAAHRGQRYEQYF. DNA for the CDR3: TGTGCCGCCCATAGGGGACAGCGCTACGAGCAGTACTTC.

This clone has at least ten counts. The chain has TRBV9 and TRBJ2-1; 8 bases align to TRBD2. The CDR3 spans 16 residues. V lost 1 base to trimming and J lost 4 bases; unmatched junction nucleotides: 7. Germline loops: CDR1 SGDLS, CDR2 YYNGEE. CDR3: CASSVWSGRWYNEQFF. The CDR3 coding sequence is TGTGCCAGCAGCGTATGGAGCGGGAGATGGTACAATGAGCAGTTCTTC.

CDR3 protein: CASSLHQANSPLHF. CDR3 nucleotides: TGTGCCAGCAGCTTGCATCAAGCTAATTCACCCCTCCACTTT. J is TRBJ1-6 and V is TRBV5-4; the D is unclear. This CDR3 has 14 residues. Germline V gives CDR1 SGHNT, CDR2 YYREEE (reference sequence). V was trimmed by 1 base and J by 6 bases, leaving 8 bases between them. The full variable domain, completed using reference TRBV5-4 and TRBJ1-6, is ETGVTQSPTHLIKTRGQQVTLRCSSQSGHNTVSWYQQALGQGPQFIFQYYREEENGRGNFPPRFSGLQFPNYSSELNVNALELDDSALYLCASSLHQANSPLHFGNGTRLTVT.

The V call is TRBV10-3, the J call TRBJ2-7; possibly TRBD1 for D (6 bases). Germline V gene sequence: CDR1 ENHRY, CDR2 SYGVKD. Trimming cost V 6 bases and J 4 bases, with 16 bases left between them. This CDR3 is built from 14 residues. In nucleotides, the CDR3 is TGTGCCATCAGGGCCCGGGACACCTCTTACGAGCAGTACTTC. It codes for CAIRARDTSYEQYF.

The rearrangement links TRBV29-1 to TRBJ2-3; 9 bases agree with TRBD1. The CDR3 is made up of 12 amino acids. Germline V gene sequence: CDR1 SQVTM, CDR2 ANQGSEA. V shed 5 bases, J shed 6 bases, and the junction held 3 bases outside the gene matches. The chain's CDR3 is CSVWTGDDTQYF. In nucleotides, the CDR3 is TGCAGCGTTTGGACAGGGGACGATACGCAGTATTTT.

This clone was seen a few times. The CDR3 DNA sequence: TGTGCCAGCAGTCGTACCTCGGCCCTTAACTATGGCTACACCTTC. This codes for CASSRTSALNYGYTF. This chain connects TRBV6-5 to TRBJ1-2, with D uncertain. Trimming took 5 bases from V and 1 from J, leaving 14 bases between them. CDR1 and CDR2 from the germline V gene are MNHEY and SVGAGI. This CDR3 has 15 amino acids.

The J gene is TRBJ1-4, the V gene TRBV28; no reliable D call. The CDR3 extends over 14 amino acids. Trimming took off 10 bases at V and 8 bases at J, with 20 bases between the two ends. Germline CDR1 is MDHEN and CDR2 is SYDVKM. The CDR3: CATRRRILGEKLFF. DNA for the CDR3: TGTGCCACCAGGAGGCGAATACTAGGAGAAAAACTGTTTTTT. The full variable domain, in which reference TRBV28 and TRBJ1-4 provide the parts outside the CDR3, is DVKVTQSSRYLVKRTGEKVFLECVQDMDHENMFWYRQDPGLGLRLIYFSYDVKMKEKGDIPEGYSVSREKKERFSLILESASTNQTSMYLCATRRRILGEKLFFGSGTQLSVL.

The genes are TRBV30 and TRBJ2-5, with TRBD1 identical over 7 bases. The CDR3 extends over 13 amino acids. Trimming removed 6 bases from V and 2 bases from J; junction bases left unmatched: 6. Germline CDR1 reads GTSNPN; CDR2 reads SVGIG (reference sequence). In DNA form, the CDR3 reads TGTGCCTGCTCCCGGGGACAGCAAGAGACCCAGTACTTC. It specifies CACSRGQQETQYF.

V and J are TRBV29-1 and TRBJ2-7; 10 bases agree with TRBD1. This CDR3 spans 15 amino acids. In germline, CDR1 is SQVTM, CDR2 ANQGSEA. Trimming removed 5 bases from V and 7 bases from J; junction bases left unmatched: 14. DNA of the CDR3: TGCAGCGTTACTAAGCCCGGGACAGGGGTCGGGGAGCAGTACTTC. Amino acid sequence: CSVTKPGTGVGEQYF.

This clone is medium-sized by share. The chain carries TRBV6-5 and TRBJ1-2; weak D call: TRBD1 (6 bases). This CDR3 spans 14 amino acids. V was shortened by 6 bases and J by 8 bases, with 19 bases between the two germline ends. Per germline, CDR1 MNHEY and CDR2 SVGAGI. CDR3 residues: CASSLSVRGHGYTF. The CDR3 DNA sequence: TGTGCCAGCAGCCTCAGTGTCAGGGGACACGGCTACACCTTC.

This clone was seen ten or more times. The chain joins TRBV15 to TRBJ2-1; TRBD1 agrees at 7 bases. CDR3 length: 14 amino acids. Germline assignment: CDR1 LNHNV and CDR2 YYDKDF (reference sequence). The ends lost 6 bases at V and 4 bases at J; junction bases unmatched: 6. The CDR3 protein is CATRDRATYNEQFF. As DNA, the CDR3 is TGTGCCACCAGAGACAGGGCTACTTACAATGAGCAGTTCTTC.

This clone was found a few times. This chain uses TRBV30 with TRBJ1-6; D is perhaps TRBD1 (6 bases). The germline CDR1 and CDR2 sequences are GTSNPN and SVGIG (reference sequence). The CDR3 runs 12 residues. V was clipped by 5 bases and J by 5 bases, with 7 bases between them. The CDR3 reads CAWGGDNSPLHF. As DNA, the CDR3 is TGTGCCTGGGGGGGCGATAATTCACCCCTCCACTTT.

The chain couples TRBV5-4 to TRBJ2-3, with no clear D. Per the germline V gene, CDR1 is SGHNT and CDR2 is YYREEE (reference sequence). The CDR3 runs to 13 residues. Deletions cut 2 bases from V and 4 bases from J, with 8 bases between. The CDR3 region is CASSFSGADTQYF. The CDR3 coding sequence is TGTGCCAGCAGCTTCTCTGGAGCAGATACGCAGTATTTT.